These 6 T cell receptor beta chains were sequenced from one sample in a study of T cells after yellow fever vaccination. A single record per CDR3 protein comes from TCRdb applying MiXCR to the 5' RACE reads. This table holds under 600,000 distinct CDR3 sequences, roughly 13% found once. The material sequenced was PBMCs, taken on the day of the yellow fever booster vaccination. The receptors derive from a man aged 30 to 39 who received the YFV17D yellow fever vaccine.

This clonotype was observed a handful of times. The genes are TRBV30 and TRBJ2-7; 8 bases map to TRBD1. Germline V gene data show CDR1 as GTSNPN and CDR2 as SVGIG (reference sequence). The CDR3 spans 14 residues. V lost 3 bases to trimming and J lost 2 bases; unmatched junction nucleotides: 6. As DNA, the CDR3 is TGTGCCTGGAGGAGGACAGGGATCCCCTACGAGCAGTACTTC. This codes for CAWRRTGIPYEQYF.

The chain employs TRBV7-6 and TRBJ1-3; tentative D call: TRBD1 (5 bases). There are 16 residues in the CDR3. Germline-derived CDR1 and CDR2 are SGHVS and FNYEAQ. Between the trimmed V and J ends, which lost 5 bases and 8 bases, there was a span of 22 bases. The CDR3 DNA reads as TGTGCCAGCAGCGCGGACATTTCGGGTGTTCGGGACACCATATATTTT. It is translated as CASSADISGVRDTIYF.

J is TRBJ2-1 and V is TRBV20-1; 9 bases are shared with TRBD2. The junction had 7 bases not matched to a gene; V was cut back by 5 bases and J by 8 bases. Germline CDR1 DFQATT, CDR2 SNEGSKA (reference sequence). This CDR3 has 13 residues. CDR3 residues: CSAPRTSAHEQFF. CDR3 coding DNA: TGCAGTGCTCCTCGGACTAGCGCCCATGAGCAGTTCTTC.

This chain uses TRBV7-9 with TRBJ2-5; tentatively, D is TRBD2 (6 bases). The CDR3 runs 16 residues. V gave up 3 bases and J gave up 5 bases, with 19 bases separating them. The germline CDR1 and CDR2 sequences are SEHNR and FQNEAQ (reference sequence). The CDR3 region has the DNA TGTGCCAGCAGCTTTCAACCCCGACTAGGAGGGGAGACCCAGTACTTC. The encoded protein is CASSFQPRLGGETQYF. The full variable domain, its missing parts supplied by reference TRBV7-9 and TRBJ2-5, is DTGVSQNPRHKITKRGQNVTFRCDPISEHNRLYWYRQTLGQGPEFLTYFQNEAQLEKSRLLSDRFSAERPKGSFSTLEIQRTEQGDSAMYLCASSFQPRLGGETQYFGPGTRLLVL.

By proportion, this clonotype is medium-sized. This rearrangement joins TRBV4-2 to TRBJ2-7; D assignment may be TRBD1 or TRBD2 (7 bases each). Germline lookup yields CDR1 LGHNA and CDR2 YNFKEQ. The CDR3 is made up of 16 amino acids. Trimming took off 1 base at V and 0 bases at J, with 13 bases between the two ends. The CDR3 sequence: CASSQGEGAPSYEQYF. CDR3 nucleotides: TGTGCCAGCAGCCAAGGGGAGGGGGCCCCCTCCTACGAGCAGTACTTC.

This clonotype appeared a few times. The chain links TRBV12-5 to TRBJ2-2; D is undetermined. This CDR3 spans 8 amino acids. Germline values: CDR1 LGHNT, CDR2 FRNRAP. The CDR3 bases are TGTCTCACCGGGGAGCTGTTTTTT. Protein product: CLTGELFF. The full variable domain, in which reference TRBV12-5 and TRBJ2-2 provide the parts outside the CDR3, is DARVTQTPRHKVTEMGQEVTMRCQPILGHNTVFWYRQTMMQGLELLAYFRNRAPLDDSGMPKDRFSAEMPDATLATLKIQPSEPRDSAVYFCLTGELFFGEGSRLTVL.